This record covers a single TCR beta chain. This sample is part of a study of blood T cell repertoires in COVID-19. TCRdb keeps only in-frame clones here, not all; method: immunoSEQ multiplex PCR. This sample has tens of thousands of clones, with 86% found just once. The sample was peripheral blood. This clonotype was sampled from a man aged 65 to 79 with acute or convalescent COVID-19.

The CDR3 is CASSLATTTDTQYF. CDR3 DNA: TGTGCCAGCAGCTTAGCGACTACGACAGATACGCAGTATTTT. This chain joins TRBV7-2 and TRBJ2-3; possible D gene TRBD2, 5 bases. The CDR3 is made up of 14 amino acids. Trimming cost V 0 bases and J 3 bases, with 7 bases left between them. Germline-derived CDR1 and CDR2 are SGHTA and FQGNSA. Looking up the rest from reference TRBV7-2 and TRBJ2-3 gives the full variable domain: GAGVSQSPSNKVTEKGKDVELRCDPISGHTALYWYRQSLGQGLEFLIYFQGNSAPDKSGLPSDRFSAERTGGSVSTLTIQRTQQEDSAVYLCASSLATTTDTQYFGPGTRLTVL.